Listed below are T cell receptor beta chains from one sample, sequenced in a study of T cell responses to AZD1222 COVID-19 vaccine. Only in-frame clones appear in the TCRdb table, and some are missing; sequencing was by immunoSEQ multiplex PCR. The data hold around 87,000 clones, with roughly 88% observed a single time. This specimen consisted of peripheral blood, obtained on day 0 of AZD1222 vaccination. These receptors came from an adult in good health. Both conserved end residues are part of each CDR3. D genes are given only for firm matches. Some rows have no size entry. The others give once, few or many, or a class for an expanded clone.

j_call v_call clone_size d_call cdr3_aa cdr3_nt
TRBJ2-5 TRBV7-3 - TRBD2 CASSLAAGGQETQYF TGTGCCAGCAGCTTAGCAGCGGGGGGACAAGAGACCCAGTACTTC
TRBJ2-7 TRBV6-5 - - CASNHGRYGYEQYF TGTGCCAGCAACCATGGGAGGTATGGGTACGAGCAGTACTTC
TRBJ1-2 TRBV19 - - CASSIPRGVVDGYGYTF TGTGCCAGTAGTATACCCCGGGGCGTGGTTGACGGCTATGGCTACACCTTC
TRBJ2-2 TRBV3-1/TRBV3-2 - - CASSQGGASTGELFF TGTGCCAGCAGCCAAGGGGGGGCTTCAACCGGGGAGCTGTTTTTT
TRBJ1-5 TRBV18 - TRBD1 CASSPGQGYQPQHF TGTGCCAGCTCACCGGGACAGGGTTATCAGCCCCAGCATTTT
TRBJ1-1 TRBV6-1 - - CASSDWGVGANTEAFF TGTGCCAGCAGTGATTGGGGGGTTGGGGCGAACACTGAAGCTTTCTTT
TRBJ1-4 TRBV20-1 - - CSASGFRLFF TGCAGTGCTTCCGGGTTCAGACTGTTTTTT
TRBJ1-1 TRBV10-3 - TRBD1 CATGDRENTEAFF TGTGCCACTGGGGACAGGGAGAACACTGAAGCTTTCTTT
TRBJ1-4 TRBV4-3 - TRBD1 CASSRDRGVEKLFF TGCGCCAGCAGCCGTGACAGGGGAGTTGAAAAACTGTTTTTT
TRBJ1-1 TRBV5-1 - - CASSYNPTIPGSTEAFF TGCGCCAGCAGCTATAATCCAACTATTCCAGGGTCGACTGAAGCTTTCTTT
TRBJ2-2 TRBV7-3 - - CASSLGQINTGELFF TGTGCCAGCAGCTTAGGACAGATTAACACCGGGGAGCTGTTTTTT
TRBJ2-5 TRBV5-1 once - CASSSGPGRETQYF TGCGCCAGCAGCTCGGGACCGGGGAGGGAGACCCAGTACTTC
TRBJ1-3 TRBV3-1/TRBV3-2 - - CASSQDAGGGNTIYF TGTGCCAGCAGCCAAGATGCCGGTGGGGGAAACACCATATATTTT
TRBJ2-2 TRBV9 - - CASSARRRLANTGELFF TGTGCCAGCAGCGCTAGACGGAGACTGGCGAACACCGGGGAGCTGTTTTTT
TRBJ2-2 TRBV12-3/TRBV12-4 - - CASSFNLGELFF TGTGCCAGCAGTTTTAACCTCGGGGAGCTGTTTTTT
TRBJ1-1 TRBV7-2 - TRBD1 CASSLAGTGVTEAFF TGTGCCAGCAGCTTAGCCGGGACAGGGGTCACTGAAGCTTTCTTT
TRBJ1-2 TRBV27 - - CASSLWGGTSGYTF TGTGCCAGCAGTTTATGGGGGGGCACGAGCGGCTACACCTTC
TRBJ2-2 TRBV24-1 once - CATSDFQGLYTGELFF TGTGCCACCAGTGATTTCCAGGGCTTGTACACCGGGGAGCTGTTTTTT
TRBJ1-3 TRBV6-2/TRBV6-3 - - CASSRAPYSGNTIYF TGTGCCAGCAGTCGGGCGCCTTACTCTGGAAACACCATATATTTT
TRBJ2-3 TRBV6-6 - - CASSYSWVGSTDTQYF TGTGCCAGCAGTTACTCGTGGGTTGGGTCCACAGATACGCAGTATTTT
TRBJ2-5 TRBV5-1 - - CASTDKETQYF TGCGCCAGCACAGATAAAGAGACCCAGTACTTC
TRBJ1-6 TRBV28 - - CASRGETSSYNSPLHF TGTGCCAGCAGAGGGGAGACCAGCTCCTATAATTCACCCCTCCACTTT
TRBJ1-6 TRBV7-2 - - CASSLGRGGNSPLHF TGTGCCAGCAGCTTAGGCCGGGGTGGCAATTCACCCCTCCACTTT
TRBJ2-1 TRBV10-3 - TRBD2 CAIGRGGQSSYNEQFF TGTGCCATCGGGCGGGGGGGGCAAAGCTCCTACAATGAGCAGTTCTTC
TRBJ1-6 TRBV2 - - CASREPGPNSPLHF TGTGCCAGCAGAGAGCCGGGACCAAATTCACCCCTCCACTTT
TRBJ2-7 TRBV3-1/TRBV3-2 - - CASSLTMDTYEQYF TGTGCCAGCAGCCTTACGATGGACACCTACGAGCAGTACTTC
TRBJ2-7 TRBV28 - - CASLARSEQYF TGTGCCAGCTTGGCACGAAGCGAGCAGTACTTC
TRBJ1-1 TRBV2 - - CASRERGHNTEAFF TGTGCCAGCAGGGAACGGGGCCATAACACTGAAGCTTTCTTT
TRBJ1-2 TRBV30 - - CAWTSPGPYFGYTF TGTGCCTGGACCTCCCCGGGACCGTATTTTGGCTACACCTTC
TRBJ1-4 TRBV5-4 - TRBD1 CASSLGQGATNEKLFF TGTGCCAGCAGCCTGGGACAGGGGGCAACTAATGAAAAACTGTTTTTT
TRBJ2-3 TRBV18 - - CASSLTSASTDTQYF TGTGCCAGCTCATTAACTTCGGCTAGCACAGATACGCAGTATTTT
TRBJ1-5 TRBV28 - TRBD1 CASRSPRGSNQPQHF TGTGCCAGCCGAAGCCCCAGGGGGAGCAATCAGCCCCAGCATTTT
TRBJ2-1 TRBV5-8 - TRBD2 CASLRGLAGPFSYNEQFF TGTGCCAGCCTCAGAGGGCTAGCGGGGCCCTTCTCCTACAATGAGCAGTTCTTC
TRBJ1-2 TRBV7-2 - - CASSPGRENYGYTF TGTGCCAGCAGCCCCGGACGGGAAAACTATGGCTACACCTTC
TRBJ2-5 TRBV3-1/TRBV3-2 - TRBD2 CASSRSGGQETQYF TGTGCCAGCAGCCGTAGCGGGGGGCAAGAGACCCAGTACTTC
TRBJ1-1 TRBV10-3 - - CAINERENTEAFF TGTGCCATCAACGAGCGGGAGAACACTGAAGCTTTCTTT
TRBJ1-1 TRBV6-2/TRBV6-3 few - CASSYSPKRYTEAFF TGTGCCAGCAGTTACTCGCCCAAAAGGTACACTGAAGCTTTCTTT
TRBJ2-3 TRBV19 - - CASNQALILNTQYF TGTGCCAGTAACCAGGCCTTAATCCTGAATACGCAGTATTTT
TRBJ2-1 TRBV4-1 - TRBD1 CASSQTGESYNEQFF TGCGCCAGCAGCCAGACAGGGGAATCCTACAATGAGCAGTTCTTC
TRBJ2-4 TRBV3-1/TRBV3-2 - - CASSQESRAQYF TGTGCCAGCAGCCAAGAGTCACGGGCACAGTACTTC
TRBJ2-2 TRBV24-1 - - CATSVSRRNTGELFF TGTGCCACCAGTGTCTCCAGAAGGAACACCGGGGAGCTGTTTTTT
TRBJ1-4 TRBV10-3 - - CAISESVENVEKLFF TGTGCCATCAGTGAGTCGGTAGAGAATGTTGAAAAACTGTTTTTT
TRBJ1-6 TRBV28 - - CASSLRGTRSPLHF TGTGCCAGCAGTTTAAGGGGGACAAGATCACCCCTCCACTTT
TRBJ1-4 TRBV2 - TRBD1 CASRTGGLEKLFF TGTGCCAGCAGAACAGGGGGATTAGAAAAACTGTTTTTT
TRBJ2-7 TRBV7-8 - - CASSPAPNAYEQYF TGTGCCAGCAGCCCCGCGCCGAATGCCTACGAGCAGTACTTC
TRBJ1-5 TRBV19 few - CASSNHGGGGQPQHF TGTGCCAGTAGTAACCACGGGGGTGGCGGTCAGCCCCAGCATTTT
TRBJ1-1 TRBV9 - - CASSVGALTNTEAFF TGTGCCAGCAGCGTAGGAGCACTGACGAACACTGAAGCTTTCTTT
TRBJ2-6 TRBV2 - TRBD2 CASSVLAGGSGANVLTF TGTGCCAGCAGTGTGCTAGCGGGGGGCTCTGGGGCCAACGTCCTGACTTTC